A single sample gave rise to the 28 T cell receptor beta chains below, sequenced in a study of human T cells and chemical hapten exposure. Unfractionated whole blood yielded the extracted total RNA. TCRdb used MiXCR to reprocess the 5' RACE reads, holding one entry per CDR3 protein. The sample lists approximately 150,000 distinct CDR3 sequences, roughly 4% occurring once. All receptors come from a female donor in good health.

V gene TRBV7-7 combines with J gene TRBJ2-7; D may match TRBD1 or TRBD2 (6 bases each). Germline CDR1 and CDR2: SSHAT and FNYEAQ (reference sequence). CDR3 length: 18 amino acids. V lost 0 bases, J lost 2 bases, and 20 bases lay in between. The CDR3: CASSLAGGGAQNPYEQYF. CDR3 sequence (DNA): TGTGCCAGCAGCTTAGCGGGGGGCGGGGCCCAAAACCCCTACGAGCAGTACTTC.

There are many counts of this clonotype. The CDR3 sequence is CASSYRGGRSETDTQYF. DNA for the CDR3: TGTGCCAGCAGTTACCGGGGGGGGCGAAGTGAGACAGATACGCAGTATTTT. The chain employs TRBV6-6 and TRBJ2-3; 8 positions match TRBD2. This CDR3 has 17 residues. Looked up from germline, CDR1 is MNHNY and CDR2 is SVGAGI (reference sequence). Trimming took 2 bases from V and 3 from J; bases not matched to a gene: 10.

The V call is TRBV6-6, the J call TRBJ1-5; unclear D gene. Per germline, CDR1 MNHNY and CDR2 SVGAGI (reference sequence). This CDR3 is 15 amino acids long. The ends were cut back, 0 bases at V and 3 bases at J, with 9 bases in the middle. The CDR3 DNA reads TGTGCCAGCAGTTACTCCGACGGAATCAATCAGCCCCAGCATTTT. It encodes CASSYSDGINQPQHF.

This clonotype came up many times. The chain links TRBV7-8 to TRBJ1-1; TRBD1 matches at 7 bases. Per germline, CDR1 SGHVS and CDR2 FQNEAQ. The CDR3 consists of 15 residues. V lost 5 bases, J lost 5 bases, and 11 bases stayed unmatched. The CDR3 nucleotides read TGTGCCAGCAGCCCCAGGGGGGGGACGGGGACTGAAGCTTTCTTT. Protein: CASSPRGGTGTEAFF.

A remark on this clonotype: A much larger clone lies one base from this, so it may be a read error. The rearrangement links TRBV10-3 to TRBJ2-1, with 8 bases matching TRBD2. The V segment lost 4 bases and the J segment 3 bases; nucleotides outside the gene matches: 8. In germline, CDR1 is ENHRY, CDR2 SYGVKD. The CDR3 contains 16 residues. CDR3 residues: CAISVIAGKNYNEQFF. The DNA of the CDR3 is TGTGCCATCAGTGTGATAGCGGGGAAAAACTACAATGAGCAGTTCTTC.

This clonotype occurred many times. The genes are TRBV24-1 and TRBJ1-4; D unclear. Germline V gene lookup returns CDR1 KGHDR and CDR2 SFDVKD. The V end lost 5 bases, the J end lost 5 bases, and 5 bases lay between the germline ends. This CDR3 comprises 12 residues. The CDR3 nucleotides are TGTGCCACCAGTGTGACGAATGAAAAACTGTTTTTT. This translates into CATSVTNEKLFF.

In its sample, this clonotype was seen many times. The genes are TRBV9 and TRBJ2-3, with 9 bases fitting TRBD2. The CDR3 covers 18 residues. The ends lost 3 bases at V and 6 bases at J; junction bases unmatched: 17. Germline loops: CDR1 SGDLS, CDR2 YYNGEE. The CDR3 nucleotides are TGTGCCAGCAGCGCAAGACCCCTCTTGCGGGGGGGCGGGGATACGCAGTATTTT. It codes for CASSARPLLRGGGDTQYF.

This clonotype came up many times. The rearrangement joins TRBV28 to TRBJ2-7; D gene unclear. Trimming took 6 bases from V and 2 from J, leaving 17 bases between them. The CDR3 sequence is 15 residues long. Germline CDR1 reads MDHEN; CDR2 reads SYDVKM. CDR3 DNA: TGTGCCAGCAGGGGTGGCAGGCTGGTAGCCTACGAGCAGTACTTC. It codes for CASRGGRLVAYEQYF.

This clonotype has at least ten counts. The chain combines TRBV27 with TRBJ1-6, with D unresolved. The length of the CDR3 is 17 residues. V shed 0 bases and J shed 7 bases, with 16 bases lying between them. CDR1 and CDR2 (germline): MNHEY, SMNVEV (reference sequence). DNA for the CDR3: TGTGCCAGCAGTTTATCGCCCACCCCTATAGGAAATTCACCCCTCCACTTT. This gives the protein CASSLSPTPIGNSPLHF.

Many counts were recorded for this clonotype. This chain joins TRBV10-3 and TRBJ2-2; possible D gene TRBD2, 6 bases. With 8 bases removed from V and 4 bases from J, the gap between germline ends came to 14 bases. This CDR3 spans 14 amino acids. Germline CDR1 is ENHRY and CDR2 is SYGVKD. For the CDR3, the DNA is TGTGCCATCGCCGACCGGGGGAGCACCGGGGAGCTGTTTTTT. Translated: CAIADRGSTGELFF.

The sample holds many counts of this clonotype. The chain carries TRBV7-9 and TRBJ2-7; D gene unclear. Germline CDR1 SEHNR, CDR2 FQNEAQ (reference sequence). Trimming removed 6 bases from V and 1 base from J, with 10 bases in between. This CDR3 region has 13 residues. The CDR3 protein is CASRQTASYEQYF. The CDR3 DNA is TGTGCCAGCAGACAAACAGCTTCCTACGAGCAGTACTTC. The full variable domain, rest sourced from reference TRBV7-9 and TRBJ2-7, is DTGVSQNPRHKITKRGQNVTFRCDPISEHNRLYWYRQTLGQGPEFLTYFQNEAQLEKSRLLSDRFSAERPKGSFSTLEIQRTEQGDSAMYLCASRQTASYEQYFGPGTRLTVT.

This clonotype was counted many times. The chain carries TRBV18 and TRBJ2-7; 9 nucleotides agree with TRBD1. V lost 6 bases to trimming and J lost 5 bases; unmatched junction nucleotides: 5. Germline values: CDR1 KGHSH, CDR2 LQKENI. CDR3 length equals 13 residues. The CDR3 here is CASSPRTGDEQYF. In DNA form, the CDR3 reads TGTGCCAGCTCCCCTCGGACAGGGGACGAGCAGTACTTC. The variable domain in full, with the rest retrieved from reference TRBV18 and TRBJ2-7, is NAGVMQNPRHLVRRRGQEARLRCSPMKGHSHVYWYRQLPEEGLKFMVYLQKENIIDESGMPKERFSAEFPKEGPSILRIQQVVRGDSAAYFCASSPRTGDEQYFGPGTRLTVT.

A word on this clonotype: A single base separates this from a much larger clone, so it may be a read error. The rearrangement links TRBV3-1 to TRBJ2-1; no firm D call. V was pared by 4 bases and J by 6 bases, with 4 bases between. There are 11 residues in the CDR3. Germline V gene sequence: CDR1 LGHDT, CDR2 YNNKEL (reference sequence). The CDR3 DNA is TGTGCCAGCAGCCGATCCAATGAGCAGTTCTTC. Encoded protein: CASSRSNEQFF.

This clonotype was seen ten or more times. The gene calls are TRBV27 and TRBJ1-1, with D perhaps TRBD1 (5 bases). Trimming pared 10 bases from V and 3 bases from J, leaving 9 bases between. The germline V gene encodes CDR1 MNHEY and CDR2 SMNVEV (reference sequence). The length of the CDR3 is 11 residues. CDR3 amino acids: CATRDYTEAFF. CDR3 nucleotides: TGTGCCACCAGGGATTACACTGAAGCTTTCTTT.

The V gene is TRBV12-3 or TRBV12-4, the J gene TRBJ1-6; D gene unclear. This CDR3 comprises 13 residues. Trimming cost V 6 bases and J 7 bases, with 10 bases left between them. DNA for the CDR3: TGTGCCAGCAGGGACCGTGTCAATTCACCCCTCCACTTT. It translates to CASRDRVNSPLHF.

This clonotype was counted many times. The V call is TRBV5-4, the J call TRBJ1-6; D remains unclear. Trimming cost V 3 bases and J 9 bases, with 16 bases left between them. There are 15 residues in the CDR3. Germline CDR1 and CDR2: SGHNT and YYREEE (reference sequence). CDR3 DNA: TGTGCCAGCAGCTCAATGGGCCCAGAACGTTCACCCCTCCACTTT. It codes for CASSSMGPERSPLHF.

This clonotype was recorded at least ten times. The rearrangement joins TRBV6-2 or TRBV6-3 to TRBJ2-2; 9 bases match TRBD1. V lost 0 bases, J lost 5 bases, and 19 bases stayed unmatched. The germline V gene has CDR1 MNHEY and CDR2 SVGEGT. The CDR3 totals 21 residues. CDR3 sequence (DNA): TGTGCCAGCAGTTACTCAACGGTGTCCCGGGACAGGGAGAGTCGGACCGGGGAGCTGTTTTTT. Its protein product is CASSYSTVSRDRESRTGELFF.

This clonotype appeared many times. In nucleotides, the CDR3 is TGTGCCAGCAGCTTGGTCCCAGCGGGGGACGTAGATACGCAGTATTTT. This encodes CASSLVPAGDVDTQYF. The V and J genes are TRBV5-6 and TRBJ2-3; the match to TRBD2 covers 8 bases. CDR3 length equals 16 residues. V shed 0 bases, J shed 5 bases, and the junction held 8 bases outside the gene matches. Germline V CDR1 and CDR2: SGHDT, YYEEEE.

This clonotype occurred many times. The chain recombines TRBV11-3 with TRBJ2-3; 10 bases align to TRBD2. This CDR3 has 15 amino acids. The germline CDR1 and CDR2 sequences are SGHNT and YENEEA. Trimming took 3 bases from V and 1 from J; bases not matched to a gene: 1. Here the CDR3 reads CASSFTSGGTDTQYF. For the CDR3, the DNA is TGTGCCAGCAGCTTTACTAGCGGGGGCACAGATACGCAGTATTTT.

This clonotype was detected many times. CDR3 region: CASSQEQGAAEQFF. The CDR3 DNA is TGTGCCAGCAGCCAAGAACAGGGGGCTGCGGAGCAGTTCTTC. This chain joins TRBV4-2 and TRBJ2-1, with TRBD1 matching 9 bases. The germline gives CDR1 LGHNA, CDR2 YNFKEQ. This CDR3 contains 14 residues. V lost 0 bases and J lost 10; bases outside the gene matches: 4.

Ten or more counts support this clonotype. This chain links TRBV29-1 with TRBJ1-1; 10 bases match TRBD1. Germline loops: CDR1 SQVTM, CDR2 ANQGSEA. This CDR3 region has 14 residues. With V trimmed by 5 bases and J by 2 bases, 5 bases remained unmatched. The CDR3 DNA is TGCAGCGTTCAGGGACAGGGGACAAACACTGAAGCTTTCTTT. Its translation: CSVQGQGTNTEAFF. The whole variable domain, remainder taken from reference TRBV29-1 and TRBJ1-1, is SAVISQKPSRDICQRGTSLTIQCQVDSQVTMMFWYRQQPGQSLTLIATANQGSEATYESGFVIDKFPISRPNLTFSTLTVSNMSPEDSSIYLCSVQGQGTNTEAFFGQGTRLTVV.

The table lists this clonotype with many counts. V is TRBV7-2 and J is TRBJ1-2, with D possibly matching TRBD1 (5 bases). With 5 bases removed from V and 1 base from J, the gap between germline ends came to 17 bases. Germline CDR1 SGHTA, CDR2 FQGNSA. The CDR3 is 16 residues long. DNA for the CDR3: TGTGCCAGCAGCCCTGGCGCGGCGGGGCGTAACTATGGCTACACCTTC. It specifies CASSPGAAGRNYGYTF.

This clonotype was counted many times. This chain uses TRBV19 with TRBJ1-6; D remains unclear. The V gene lost 2 bases and the J gene lost 8 bases, with 4 bases spanning the gap. This CDR3 contains 12 residues. Germline V CDR1 and CDR2: LNHDA, SQIVND (reference sequence). The CDR3 region is CASSIRDSPLHF. The CDR3 DNA is TGTGCCAGTAGTATAAGAGATTCACCCCTCCACTTT.

This clonotype was observed many times. The chain couples TRBV29-1 to TRBJ1-1; perhaps TRBD1 as D (6 bases). This CDR3 is 12 amino acids long. Per germline, CDR1 SQVTM and CDR2 ANQGSEA. V was cut by 7 bases and J by 3 bases, with 12 bases left in between. DNA of the CDR3: TGCAGCGGTCGAGGGGGATACACTGAAGCTTTCTTT. Residues: CSGRGGYTEAFF.

The sample holds a few counts of this clonotype. The chain is built from TRBV5-4 and TRBJ2-1, with D unclear. CDR3 length equals 12 residues. V was pared by 0 bases and J by 7 bases, with 5 bases between. The germline V gene has CDR1 SGHNT and CDR2 YYREEE (reference sequence). The DNA for the CDR3 is TGTGCCAGCAGCTTGGATTGGAATGAGCAGTTCTTC. Protein: CASSLDWNEQFF.

This clonotype was observed many times. V is TRBV5-1 and J is TRBJ1-1; 8 bases fit TRBD1. The CDR3 has 14 residues. J was trimmed by 3 bases and V by 5 bases; bases with no gene match: 6. Germline lookup yields CDR1 SGHRS and CDR2 YFSETQ. CDR3 sequence: CASRFGQGDTEAFF. DNA for the CDR3: TGCGCCAGCAGGTTCGGACAGGGAGACACTGAAGCTTTCTTT.

This clonotype was counted a few times. This chain joins TRBV18 and TRBJ1-5; the match to TRBD1 covers 11 bases. The J segment lost 4 bases and the V segment lost 3 bases, leaving 5 bases of the junction unmatched. Germline lookup yields CDR1 KGHSH and CDR2 LQKENI. The CDR3 totals 16 residues. The CDR3 protein is CASSPGTGGCNQPQHF. CDR3 DNA sequence: TGTGCCAGCTCACCCGGGACAGGGGGTTGTAATCAGCCCCAGCATTTT.

This clonotype was counted ten times or more. The chain couples TRBV7-2 to TRBJ1-5; D call uncertain. V dropped 4 bases and J dropped 2 bases, with 9 bases sitting between them. CDR1 and CDR2 from the germline V gene are SGHTA and FQGNSA. The CDR3 runs 14 residues. As DNA, the CDR3 is TGTGCCAGCAGCTACGGCTACGGCAATCAGCCCCAGCATTTT. This sequence encodes CASSYGYGNQPQHF.